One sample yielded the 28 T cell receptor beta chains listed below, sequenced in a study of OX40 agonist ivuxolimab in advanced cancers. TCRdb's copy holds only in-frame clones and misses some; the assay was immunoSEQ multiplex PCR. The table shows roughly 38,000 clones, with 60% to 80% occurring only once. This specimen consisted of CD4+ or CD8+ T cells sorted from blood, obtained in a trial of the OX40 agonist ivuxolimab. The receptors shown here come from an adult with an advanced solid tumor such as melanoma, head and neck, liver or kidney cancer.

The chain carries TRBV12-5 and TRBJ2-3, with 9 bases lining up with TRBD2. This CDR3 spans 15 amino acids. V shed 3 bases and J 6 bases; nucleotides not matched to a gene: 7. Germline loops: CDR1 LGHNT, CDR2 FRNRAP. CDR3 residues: CASGFGGGAGDTQYF. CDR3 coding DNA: TGTGCTAGTGGTTTTGGCGGGGGGGCCGGGGATACGCAGTATTTT.

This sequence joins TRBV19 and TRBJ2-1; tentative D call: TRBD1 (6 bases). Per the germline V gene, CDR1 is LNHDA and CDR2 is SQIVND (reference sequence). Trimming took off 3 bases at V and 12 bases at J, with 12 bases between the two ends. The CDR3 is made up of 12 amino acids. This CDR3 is CASSIPGHTQFF. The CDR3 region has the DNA TGTGCCAGTAGTATTCCGGGACATACGCAGTTCTTC. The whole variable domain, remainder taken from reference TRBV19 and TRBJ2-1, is DGGITQSPKYLFRKEGQNVTLSCEQNLNHDAMYWYRQDPGQGLRLIYYSQIVNDFQKGDIAEGYSVSREKKESFPLTVTSAQKNPTAFYLCASSIPGHTQFFGPGTRLTVL.

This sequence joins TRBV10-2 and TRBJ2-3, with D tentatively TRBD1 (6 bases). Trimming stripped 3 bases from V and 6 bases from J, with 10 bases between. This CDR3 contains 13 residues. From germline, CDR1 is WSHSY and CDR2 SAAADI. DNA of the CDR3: TGCGCCAGCAGTGAACCGAGGGGGGATACGCAGTATTTT. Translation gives CASSEPRGDTQYF.

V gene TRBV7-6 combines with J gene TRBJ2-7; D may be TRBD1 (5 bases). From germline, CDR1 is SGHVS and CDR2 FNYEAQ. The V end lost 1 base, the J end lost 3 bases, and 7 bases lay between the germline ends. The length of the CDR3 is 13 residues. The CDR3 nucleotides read TGTGCCAGCAGCTTAGGACAGATCTACGAGCAGTACTTC. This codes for CASSLGQIYEQYF.

Here the CDR3 DNA reads TGTGCCAGCACTTTGGGGGGCGCGTCGACTGAAGCTTTCTTT. Its translation is CASTLGGASTEAFF. This chain links TRBV6-5 with TRBJ1-1, with D perhaps TRBD1 (6 bases). CDR3 size: 14 residues. Germline CDR1 MNHEY, CDR2 SVGAGI. V was cut by 7 bases and J by 5 bases, with 17 bases left in between.

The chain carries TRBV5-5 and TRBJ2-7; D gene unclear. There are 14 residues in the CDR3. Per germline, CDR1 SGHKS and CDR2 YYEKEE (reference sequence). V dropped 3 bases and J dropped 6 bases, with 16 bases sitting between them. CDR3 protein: CASSYGRQRIEQYF. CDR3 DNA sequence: TGTGCCAGCAGCTATGGACGGCAACGGATCGAGCAGTACTTC.

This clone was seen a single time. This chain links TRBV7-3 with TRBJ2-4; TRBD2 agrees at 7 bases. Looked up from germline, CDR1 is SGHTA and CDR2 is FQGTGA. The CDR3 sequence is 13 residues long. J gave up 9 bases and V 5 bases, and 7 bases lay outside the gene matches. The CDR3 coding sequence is TGTGCCAGCAGCCAAGCGGGGATGGGCATTCAGTACTTC. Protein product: CASSQAGMGIQYF.

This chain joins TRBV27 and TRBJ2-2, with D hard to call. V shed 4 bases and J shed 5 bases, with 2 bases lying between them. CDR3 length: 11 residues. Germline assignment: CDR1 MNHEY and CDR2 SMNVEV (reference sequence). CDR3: CASSSTGELFF. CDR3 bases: TGTGCCAGCAGTTCAACCGGGGAGCTGTTTTTT.

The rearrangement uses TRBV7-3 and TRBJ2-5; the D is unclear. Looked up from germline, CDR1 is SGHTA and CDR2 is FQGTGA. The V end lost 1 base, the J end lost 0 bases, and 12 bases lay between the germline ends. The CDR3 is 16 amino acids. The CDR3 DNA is TGTGCCAGCAGCTTAATGGGGTCACGGTACCAAGAGACCCAGTACTTC. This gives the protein CASSLMGSRYQETQYF. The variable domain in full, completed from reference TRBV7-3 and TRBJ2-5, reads GAGVSQTPSNKVTEKGKYVELRCDPISGHTALYWYRQSLGQGPEFLIYFQGTGAADDSGLPNDRFFAVRPEGSVSTLKIQRTERGDSAVYLCASSLMGSRYQETQYFGPGTRLLVL.

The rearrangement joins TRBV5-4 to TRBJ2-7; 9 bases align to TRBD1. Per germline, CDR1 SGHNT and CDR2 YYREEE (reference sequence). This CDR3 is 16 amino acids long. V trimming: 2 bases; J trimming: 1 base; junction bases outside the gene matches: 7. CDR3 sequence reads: CASSLDRGSFSYEQYF. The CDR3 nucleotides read TGTGCCAGCAGCTTAGACAGGGGGTCCTTTTCCTACGAGCAGTACTTC.

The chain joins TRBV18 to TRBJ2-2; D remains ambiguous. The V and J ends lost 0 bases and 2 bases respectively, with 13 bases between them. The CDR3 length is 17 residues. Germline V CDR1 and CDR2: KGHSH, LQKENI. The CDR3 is CASSPPDQKTNTGELFF. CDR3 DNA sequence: TGTGCCAGCTCACCACCGGATCAGAAAACTAACACCGGGGAGCTGTTTTTT.

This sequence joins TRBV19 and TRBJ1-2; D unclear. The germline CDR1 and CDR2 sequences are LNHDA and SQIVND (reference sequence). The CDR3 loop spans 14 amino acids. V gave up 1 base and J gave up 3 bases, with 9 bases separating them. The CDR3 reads CASSIAGGYYGYTF. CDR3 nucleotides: TGTGCCAGTAGTATAGCCGGAGGGTACTATGGCTACACCTTC.

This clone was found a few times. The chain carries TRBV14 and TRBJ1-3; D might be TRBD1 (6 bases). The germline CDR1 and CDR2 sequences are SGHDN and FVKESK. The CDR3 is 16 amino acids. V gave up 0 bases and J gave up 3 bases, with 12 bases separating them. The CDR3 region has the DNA TGTGCCAGCAGCCAAGATAGATGGGGGCTTGGAAACACCATATATTTT. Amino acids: CASSQDRWGLGNTIYF.

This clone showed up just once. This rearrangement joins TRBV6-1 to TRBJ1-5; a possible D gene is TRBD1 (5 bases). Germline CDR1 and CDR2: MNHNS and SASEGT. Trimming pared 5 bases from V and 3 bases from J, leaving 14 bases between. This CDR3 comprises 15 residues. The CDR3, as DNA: TGTGCCAGCAGTATCCAGGGAACTACCAATCAGCCCCAGCATTTT. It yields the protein CASSIQGTTNQPQHF.

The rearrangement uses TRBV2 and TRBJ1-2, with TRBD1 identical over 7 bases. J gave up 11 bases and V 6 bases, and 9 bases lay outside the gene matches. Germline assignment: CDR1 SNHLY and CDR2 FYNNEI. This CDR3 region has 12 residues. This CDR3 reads CASSSQGIRYTF. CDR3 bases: TGTGCCAGCAGCTCACAGGGGATCCGTTACACCTTC.

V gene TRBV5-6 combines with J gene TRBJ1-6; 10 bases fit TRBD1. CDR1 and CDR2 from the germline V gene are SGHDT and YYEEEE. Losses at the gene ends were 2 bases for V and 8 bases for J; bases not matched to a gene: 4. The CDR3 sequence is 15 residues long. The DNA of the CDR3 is TGTGCCAGCAGCTTTATGGACAGGGGGGATTCACCCCTCCACTTT. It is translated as CASSFMDRGDSPLHF.

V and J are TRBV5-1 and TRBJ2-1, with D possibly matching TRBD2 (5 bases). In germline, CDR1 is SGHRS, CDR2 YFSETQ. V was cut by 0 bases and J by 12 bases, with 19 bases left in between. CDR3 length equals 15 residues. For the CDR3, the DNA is TGCGCCAGCAGCTTGGAGAGGGCAACGTTCCAAGGGCAGTTCTTC. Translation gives CASSLERATFQGQFF.

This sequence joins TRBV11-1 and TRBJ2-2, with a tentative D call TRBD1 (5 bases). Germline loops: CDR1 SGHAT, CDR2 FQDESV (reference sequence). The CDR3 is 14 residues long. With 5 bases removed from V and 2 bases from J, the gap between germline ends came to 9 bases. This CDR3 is CASSRTLNTGELFF. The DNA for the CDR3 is TGTGCCAGCAGCCGGACACTTAACACCGGGGAGCTGTTTTTT.

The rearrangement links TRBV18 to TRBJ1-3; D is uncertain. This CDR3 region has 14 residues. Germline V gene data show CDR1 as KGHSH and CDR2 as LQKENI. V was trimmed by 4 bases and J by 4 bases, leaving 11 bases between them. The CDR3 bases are TGTGCCAGCTCACAAAACAGTGGAGGAAACACCATATATTTT. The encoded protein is CASSQNSGGNTIYF.

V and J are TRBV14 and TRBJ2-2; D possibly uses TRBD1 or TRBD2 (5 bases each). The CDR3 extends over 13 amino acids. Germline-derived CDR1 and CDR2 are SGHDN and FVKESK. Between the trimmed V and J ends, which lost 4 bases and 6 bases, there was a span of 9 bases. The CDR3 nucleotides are TGTGCCAGCAGCCCCCTGGGACCCGGGGAGCTGTTTTTT. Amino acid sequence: CASSPLGPGELFF.

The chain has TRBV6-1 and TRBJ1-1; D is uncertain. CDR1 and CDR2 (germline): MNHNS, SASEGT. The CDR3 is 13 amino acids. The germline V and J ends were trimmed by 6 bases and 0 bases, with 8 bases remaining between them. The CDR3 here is CASSSSLNTEAFF. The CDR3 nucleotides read TGTGCCAGCAGCTCAAGCCTGAACACTGAAGCTTTCTTT.

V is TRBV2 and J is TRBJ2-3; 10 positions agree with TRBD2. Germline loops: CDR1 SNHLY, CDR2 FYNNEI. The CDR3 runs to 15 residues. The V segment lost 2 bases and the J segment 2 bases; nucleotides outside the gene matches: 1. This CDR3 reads CASSETSGVTDTQYF. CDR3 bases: TGTGCCAGCAGTGAAACTAGCGGGGTCACAGATACGCAGTATTTT.

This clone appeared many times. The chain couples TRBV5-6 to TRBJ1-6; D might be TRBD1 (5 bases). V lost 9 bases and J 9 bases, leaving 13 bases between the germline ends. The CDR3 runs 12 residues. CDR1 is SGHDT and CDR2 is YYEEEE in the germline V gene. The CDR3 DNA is TGTGCCACCCGGATGGGGGGTTCACCCCTCCACTTT. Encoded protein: CATRMGGSPLHF.

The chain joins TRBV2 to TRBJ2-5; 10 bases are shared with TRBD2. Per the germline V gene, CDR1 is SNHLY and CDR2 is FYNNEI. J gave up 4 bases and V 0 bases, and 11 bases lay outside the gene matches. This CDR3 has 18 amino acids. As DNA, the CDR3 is TGTGCCAGCAGTGAAGCGCGGAGTAGCGGGGGGATGGGAGAGACCCAGTACTTC. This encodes CASSEARSSGGMGETQYF.

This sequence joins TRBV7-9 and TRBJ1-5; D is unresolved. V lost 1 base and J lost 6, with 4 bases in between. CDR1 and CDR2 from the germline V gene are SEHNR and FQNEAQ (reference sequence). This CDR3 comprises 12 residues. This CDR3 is CASSLGIQPQHF. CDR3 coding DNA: TGTGCCAGCAGCTTAGGTATTCAGCCCCAGCATTTT.

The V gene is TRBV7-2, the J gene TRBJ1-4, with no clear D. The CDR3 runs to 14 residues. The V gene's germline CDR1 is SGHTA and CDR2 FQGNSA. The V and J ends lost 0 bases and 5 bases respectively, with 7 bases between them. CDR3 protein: CASSLASGNEKLFF. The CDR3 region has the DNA TGTGCCAGCAGCTTAGCGTCGGGGAATGAAAAACTGTTTTTT.

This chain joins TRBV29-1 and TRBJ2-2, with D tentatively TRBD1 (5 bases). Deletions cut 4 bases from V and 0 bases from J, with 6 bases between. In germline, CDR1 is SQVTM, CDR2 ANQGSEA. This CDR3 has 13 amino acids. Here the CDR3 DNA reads TGCAGCGTTGGACAGCCGAACACCGGGGAGCTGTTTTTT. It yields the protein CSVGQPNTGELFF.

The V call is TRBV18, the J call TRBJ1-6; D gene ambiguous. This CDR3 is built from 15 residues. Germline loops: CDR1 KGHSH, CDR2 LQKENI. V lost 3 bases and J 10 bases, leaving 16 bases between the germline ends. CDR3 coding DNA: TGTGCCAGCTCACCGAGGGCGCAAGCCCAGTCACCCCTCCACTTT. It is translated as CASSPRAQAQSPLHF.